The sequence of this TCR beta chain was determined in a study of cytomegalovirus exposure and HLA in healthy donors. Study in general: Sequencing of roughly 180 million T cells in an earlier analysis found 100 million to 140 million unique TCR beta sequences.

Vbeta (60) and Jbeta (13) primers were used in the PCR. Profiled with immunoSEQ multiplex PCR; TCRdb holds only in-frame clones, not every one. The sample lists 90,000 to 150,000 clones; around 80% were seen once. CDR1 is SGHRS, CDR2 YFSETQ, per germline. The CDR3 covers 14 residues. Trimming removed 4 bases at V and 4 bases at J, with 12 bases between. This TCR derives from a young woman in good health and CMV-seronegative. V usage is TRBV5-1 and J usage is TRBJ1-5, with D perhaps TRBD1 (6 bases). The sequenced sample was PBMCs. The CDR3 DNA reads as TGCGCCAGCAGCCCAACAGGGATTAATCAGCCCCAGCATTTT. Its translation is CASSPTGINQPQHF.